The T cell receptor beta chain described here comes from a study of cytotoxic CD8 clonotypes in ibrutinib-treated CLL. Turning to the study itself: Responses: approximately 25 partial, 2 complete; after median about 70 months, about 15 stayed remitted, around twelve progressed.

Study conclusions and caveats: Few clonotypes were public, and these shrank or held steady under treatment. At the start, clonality exceeded age-matched healthy donors and followed circulating CD8+ T-cell counts.

Here immunoSEQ multiplex PCR was the method, and the copy in TCRdb shows in-frame clones only, minus some. The table shows around 150,000 clones, with more than 70% occurring only once. About this clone: Its specificity is not known.

Here the sequenced sample was PBMCs, taken at disease progression, from a patient treated with ibrutinib. This sequence originates from a human donor with chronic lymphocytic leukemia.

CDR3 residues: CASSSPGLHTGELFF. In nucleotides, the CDR3 is TGTGCCAGCAGTTCCCCGGGACTTCACACCGGGGAGCTGTTTTTT. The chain carries TRBV7-2 and TRBJ2-2, with D perhaps TRBD2 (6 bases). Germline V gives CDR1 SGHTA, CDR2 FQGNSA. Trimming stripped 6 bases from V and 3 bases from J, with 14 bases between. This CDR3 is 15 amino acids long. The entire variable domain, with the rest obtained from reference TRBV7-2 and TRBJ2-2, is as follows: GAGVSQSPSNKVTEKGKDVELRCDPISGHTALYWYRQSLGQGLEFLIYFQGNSAPDKSGLPSDRFSAERTGGSVSTLTIQRTQQEDSAVYLCASSSPGLHTGELFFGEGSRLTVL.